These 10 T cell receptor beta chains were all obtained from the same sample, sequenced in a study of CD8 T cells in Susac syndrome. RNA amounts of about 0.5 to 1 ug underwent reverse transcription with random hexamers. TCRdb ran MiXCR on the immunoSEQ multiplex PCR reads and lists one entry per CDR3 protein. The profile shows about 130,000 distinct CDR3 sequences, over 85% of them singletons. What was sequenced was CD8+ T cells from PBMCs. These receptors were obtained from a human donor with Susac syndrome.

V gene TRBV7-9 combines with J gene TRBJ1-1, with unresolved D. V was trimmed by 2 bases and J by 1 base, leaving 8 bases between them. The CDR3 contains 14 residues. CDR1 and CDR2 from the germline V gene are SEHNR and FQNEAQ (reference sequence). CDR3 protein: CASSLPGANTEAFF. The CDR3 DNA reads TGTGCCAGCAGCTTACCGGGAGCGAACACTGAAGCTTTCTTT.

This rearrangement joins TRBV6-5 to TRBJ2-3; 9 bases are shared with TRBD2. Per the germline V gene, CDR1 is MNHEY and CDR2 is SVGAGI. The CDR3 extends over 15 amino acids. The ends lost 1 base at V and 5 bases at J; junction bases unmatched: 4. Written as DNA, the CDR3 is TGTGCCAGCAGTTACTTCAGCGGGGGGCAAGATACGCAGTATTTT. It yields the protein CASSYFSGGQDTQYF.

CDR3 nucleotide sequence: TGTGCCAGCAGGGAAAGCAGGGAGTACGAGCAGTACTTC. Protein: CASRESREYEQYF. The V and J genes are TRBV2 and TRBJ2-7, with D perhaps being TRBD1 or TRBD2 (5 bases each). CDR1 SNHLY and CDR2 FYNNEI come from the germline V gene. V dropped 6 bases and J dropped 4 bases, with 13 bases sitting between them. The CDR3 sequence is 13 residues long.

This chain links TRBV29-1 with TRBJ2-7, with 7 bases that match TRBD1. Germline V gene sequence: CDR1 SQVTM, CDR2 ANQGSEA. V trimming: 3 bases; J trimming: 1 base; junction bases outside the gene matches: 12. The CDR3 consists of 16 residues. Here the CDR3 reads CSVEGTGVGDSYEQYF. The CDR3 DNA reads TGCAGCGTTGAGGGCACAGGGGTGGGTGATTCCTACGAGCAGTACTTC.

The chain couples TRBV18 to TRBJ2-7, with D tentatively TRBD2 (5 bases). The CDR3 is made up of 13 amino acids. Per the germline V gene, CDR1 is KGHSH and CDR2 is LQKENI. The V gene lost 6 bases and the J gene lost 5 bases, with 14 bases spanning the gap. In nucleotides, the CDR3 is TGTGCCAGCTCCGAACCTAGGGAGCACGAGCAGTACTTC. Protein: CASSEPREHEQYF.

J is TRBJ2-1 and V is TRBV4-3, with 8 positions matching TRBD1. Germline CDR1 is LGHNA and CDR2 is YSLEER. After removal of 2 bases from V and 7 bases from J, the junction contained 7 bases not matched to a gene. The CDR3 loop spans 15 amino acids. The CDR3 loop reads CASSQLDRDGNEQFF. The CDR3 region has the DNA TGCGCCAGCAGCCAACTGGACAGGGATGGGAATGAGCAGTTCTTC.

The V and J genes are TRBV19 and TRBJ1-2, with D uncertain. The CDR3 extends over 12 amino acids. Germline V lookup: CDR1 LNHDA, CDR2 SQIVND (reference sequence). Between the trimmed V and J ends, which lost 3 bases and 7 bases, there was a span of 9 bases. In nucleotides, the CDR3 is TGTGCCAGTAGTATCGGATCTGGTGGCTACACCTTC. Its protein product is CASSIGSGGYTF.

The gene calls are TRBV13 and TRBJ2-3; the D gene is possibly TRBD1 (5 bases). Germline V gives CDR1 PRHDT, CDR2 FYEKMQ (reference sequence). The CDR3 is 15 residues long. The V and J ends lost 5 bases and 1 base respectively, with 13 bases between them. The CDR3 bases are TGTGCCAGCAGCGACCAGGGTTCTCGCACAGATACGCAGTATTTT. Translation: CASSDQGSRTDTQYF.

This rearrangement joins TRBV3-1 to TRBJ2-7; D may be TRBD2 (5 bases). The V gene's germline CDR1 is LGHDT and CDR2 YNNKEL (reference sequence). This CDR3 region has 13 residues. Trimming removed 0 bases from V and 3 bases from J, with 6 bases in between. The CDR3 protein is CASSQELDYEQYF. The CDR3 DNA is TGTGCCAGCAGCCAAGAACTAGACTACGAGCAGTACTTC.

The chain joins TRBV11-2 to TRBJ1-3; D is unclear. The CDR3 loop spans 18 amino acids. Germline CDR1 is SGHAT and CDR2 is FQNNGV. Trimming stripped 5 bases from V and 0 bases from J, with 20 bases between. The CDR3 coding sequence is TGTGCCAGCAGCCCAGTGGCCGGAACTGGCTACTCTGGAAACACCATATATTTT. Its translation: CASSPVAGTGYSGNTIYF. Variable domain in full (rest from reference TRBV11-2 and TRBJ1-3): EAGVAQSPRYKIIEKRQSVAFWCNPISGHATLYWYQQILGQGPKLLIQFQNNGVVDDSQLPKDRFSAERLKGVDSTLKIQPAKLEDSAVYLCASSPVAGTGYSGNTIYFGEGSWLTVV.